Presented here are 20 T cell receptor beta chains from one specimen sequenced in a study of beta chain features in type 1 diabetes. Study observations and caveats: In all four CD4+ subsets, TCRB CDR3 length was significantly, moderately reduced in type 1 diabetes.

For these TCRs, the target antigens are not known. Expressed TCRB transcripts got sequenced, as all isolated RNA was reverse transcribed. Generated by immunoSEQ multiplex PCR, the TCRdb table keeps only in-frame clones and is missing some. The data hold 300,000 to 350,000 clones, with 13% observed a single time. Source material: naive CD4+ T cells from blood. These receptors originate from a woman under 30 with type 1 diabetes.

This chain links TRBV27 with TRBJ1-2, with D maybe TRBD1 (5 bases). This CDR3 is built from 13 residues. Germline V lookup: CDR1 MNHEY, CDR2 SMNVEV (reference sequence). V lost 3 bases and J lost 6, with 11 bases in between. CDR3 sequence reads: CASSLSGLNGYTF. The CDR3 DNA reads TGTGCCAGCAGTTTGTCGGGACTGAATGGCTACACCTTC.

The CDR3 is CASSLDRVSYEQYF. The CDR3 DNA sequence: TGCGCCAGCAGCTTGGACAGAGTCTCCTACGAGCAGTACTTC. V gene TRBV5-1 combines with J gene TRBJ2-7, with unresolved D. The V gene's germline CDR1 is SGHRS and CDR2 YFSETQ. The CDR3 runs 14 residues. Trimming cost V 0 bases and J 0 bases, with 7 bases left between them.

In DNA, the CDR3 is TGTGCCAGCAGTGAAAACGGTCCGAAAGCTTTCTTT. It codes for CASSENGPKAFF. V is TRBV6-1 and J is TRBJ1-1, with D unresolved. The CDR3 is made up of 12 amino acids. Germline CDR1 is MNHNS and CDR2 is SASEGT. V was cut by 2 bases and J by 9 bases, with 10 bases left in between.

The chain combines TRBV5-4 with TRBJ2-1, with 9 bases that match TRBD2. Germline V gene sequence: CDR1 SGHNT, CDR2 YYREEE (reference sequence). The V gene end was trimmed by 3 bases and the J gene end by 7 bases; junction bases not matched to a gene: 8. The length of the CDR3 is 15 residues. For the CDR3, the DNA is TGTGCCAGCAGCTGGCGTGGACTAGCGCCAAATGAGCAGTTCTTC. Amino acids: CASSWRGLAPNEQFF.

The V and J genes are TRBV7-2 and TRBJ1-1; D is undetermined. CDR3 size: 15 residues. V was trimmed by 1 base and J by 1 base, leaving 10 bases between them. Germline CDR1 is SGHTA and CDR2 is FQGNSA. The CDR3 nucleotides are TGTGCCAGCAGCTTAGGCGGAACTCCGAACACTGAAGCTTTCTTT. Translating it yields CASSLGGTPNTEAFF.

This clone was detected only a few times. The CDR3 DNA reads TGCGCCAGCAGCTTGGAAGCAGGGGTAAACGAGCAGTACTTC. Protein: CASSLEAGVNEQYF. The V gene is TRBV5-1, the J gene TRBJ2-7; D possibly corresponds to TRBD1 (6 bases). The V and J ends lost 0 bases and 5 bases respectively, with 12 bases between them. The CDR3 length is 14 residues. CDR1 is SGHRS, CDR2 YFSETQ, per germline.

This clone was observed a handful of times. The chain links TRBV13 to TRBJ2-4; 7 positions match TRBD2. V was clipped by 2 bases and J by 1 base; unmatched bases: 5. The germline V gene encodes CDR1 PRHDT and CDR2 FYEKMQ (reference sequence). This CDR3 is built from 16 residues. In DNA form, the CDR3 reads TGTGCCAGCAGCTTATCGGGGGGTCCGGCCAAAAACATTCAGTACTTC. This sequence encodes CASSLSGGPAKNIQYF.

This clone was seen a handful of times. The CDR3 is CASSLENRVGEKLFF. CDR3 in DNA: TGTGCCAGCAGCTTGGAGAACAGGGTCGGGGAAAAACTGTTTTTT. The chain is built from TRBV7-9 and TRBJ1-4; tentatively, D is TRBD1 (6 bases). CDR1 and CDR2 from the germline V gene are SEHNR and FQNEAQ (reference sequence). V shed 3 bases and J shed 8 bases, with 16 bases lying between them. The CDR3 sequence is 15 residues long.

This clone was seen a few times. The J gene is TRBJ2-1, the V gene TRBV25-1, with 14 bases that match TRBD2. This CDR3 comprises 18 residues. Losses at the gene ends were 3 bases for V and 3 bases for J; bases not matched to a gene: 7. Germline CDR1 reads MGHDK; CDR2 reads SYGVNS. The CDR3, as DNA: TGTGCCAGCAGTGAGCCCGGGACTAGCGGGAGACGCTACAATGAGCAGTTCTTC. It encodes CASSEPGTSGRRYNEQFF. Using reference TRBV25-1 and TRBJ2-1 for the parts outside the CDR3, the full variable domain is EADIYQTPRYLVIGTGKKITLECSQTMGHDKMYWYQQDPGMELHLIHYSYGVNSTEKGDLSSESTVSRIRTEHFPLTLESARPSHTSQYLCASSEPGTSGRRYNEQFFGPGTRLTVL.

Only a few counts were recorded for this clone. This rearrangement joins TRBV7-2 to TRBJ1-2, with 7 bases that match TRBD1. From germline, CDR1 is SGHTA and CDR2 FQGNSA. Germline trimming cut 5 bases from V and 4 bases from J; bases unmatched to any gene: 7. This CDR3 is built from 14 residues. CDR3 DNA sequence: TGTGCCAGCAGCCCGGGACAGCTCGCCTATGGCTACACCTTC. Translating it yields CASSPGQLAYGYTF.

As regards this clone: A junction end diverges from the germline sequence, so it may reflect a read error. V usage is TRBV2 and J usage is TRBJ1-1; 8 bases are a match to TRBD1. In germline, CDR1 is SNHLY, CDR2 FYNNEI. The CDR3 extends over 14 amino acids. CDR3 DNA: TGTGCCAGCAGAGAAGGACAGGGTAACACTGAAGCTTTCTTT. It codes for CASREGQGNTEAFF.

This clone was counted only a few times. This chain joins TRBV7-2 and TRBJ1-1; 7 nucleotides match TRBD1. Germline CDR1 is SGHTA and CDR2 is FQGNSA. The CDR3 length is 14 residues. Trimming at V came to 0 bases and at J to 8 bases, leaving 6 bases not matched to a gene. CDR3 coding DNA: TGTGCCAGCAGCTTAGCGGACAGGTGGGCCGAAGCTTTCTTT. Protein: CASSLADRWAEAFF.

V usage is TRBV5-1 and J usage is TRBJ2-1; TRBD1 is a possible D gene (6 bases). The CDR3 has 15 amino acids. CDR1 is SGHRS and CDR2 is YFSETQ in the germline V gene. Trimming left V 4 bases short and J 6 bases short, with 17 bases between. This CDR3 is CASSTGTGRGNEQFF. For the CDR3, the DNA is TGCGCCAGCAGCACAGGGACCGGTCGGGGCAATGAGCAGTTCTTC.

This clone was observed a handful of times. The V and J genes are TRBV6-6 and TRBJ1-5, with 8 bases that match TRBD1. CDR1 MNHNY and CDR2 SVGAGI come from the germline V gene (reference sequence). V gave up 6 bases and J gave up 6 bases; unmatched junction bases: 10. This CDR3 comprises 15 residues. CDR3 loop: CASRATGGSGQPQHF. CDR3 coding DNA: TGTGCCAGCAGAGCCACAGGGGGAAGCGGTCAGCCCCAGCATTTT.

The rearrangement links TRBV5-1 to TRBJ2-3, with D perhaps matching TRBD2 (7 bases). The V and J ends lost 3 bases and 6 bases respectively, with 23 bases between them. The length of the CDR3 is 17 residues. In germline, CDR1 is SGHRS, CDR2 YFSETQ. CDR3 in amino acids: CASSYTPMEQGGDTQYF. CDR3 DNA: TGCGCCAGCAGCTACACACCGATGGAACAGGGAGGGGATACGCAGTATTTT.

The chain is built from TRBV29-1 and TRBJ2-2; D is possibly TRBD1 (6 bases). The CDR3 sequence is 13 residues long. Germline values: CDR1 SQVTM, CDR2 ANQGSEA. With 4 bases removed from V and 5 bases from J, the gap between germline ends came to 11 bases. The CDR3 DNA reads TGCAGCGTTGGACTACAGGGAACCGGGGAGCTGTTTTTT. Encoded protein: CSVGLQGTGELFF.

J is TRBJ1-2 and V is TRBV27, with 10 bases matching TRBD1. Germline V gene lookup returns CDR1 MNHEY and CDR2 SMNVEV (reference sequence). Trimming took 5 bases from V and 8 from J; bases not matched to a gene: 5. This CDR3 comprises 13 residues. The CDR3 nucleotides read TGTGCCAGCAGTGAAGGGACAGGGGTCGGCTACACCTTC. It specifies CASSEGTGVGYTF.

This clone has only a few counts. CDR3 residues: CASSPSGGISYEQYF. DNA for the CDR3: TGTGCCAGCAGCCCGAGCGGAGGTATCTCCTACGAGCAGTACTTC. This sequence joins TRBV5-4 and TRBJ2-7; the D gene is possibly TRBD2 (5 bases). V lost 4 bases to trimming and J lost 0 bases, with 14 bases between them. CDR3 length: 15 residues. Germline V gene lookup returns CDR1 SGHNT and CDR2 YYREEE (reference sequence).

This chain links TRBV10-3 with TRBJ2-7; no reliable D call. The CDR3 length is 13 residues. Germline CDR1 and CDR2: ENHRY and SYGVKD. V gave up 5 bases and J gave up 6 bases, with 14 bases separating them. The CDR3 region is CAISSLDGSEQYV. CDR3 DNA: TGTGCCATCAGTAGCTTGGACGGTAGCGAGCAGTACGTC.

The V and J genes are TRBV7-9 and TRBJ1-2; TRBD1 is a possible D gene (5 bases). The CDR3 is 17 amino acids. V lost 0 bases to trimming and J lost 4 bases, with 18 bases between them. Germline V gene lookup returns CDR1 SEHNR and CDR2 FQNEAQ (reference sequence). Here the CDR3 reads CASSLAEQARLFYGYTF. The CDR3 DNA follows: TGTGCCAGCAGCTTAGCGGAACAGGCGCGTTTATTCTATGGCTACACCTTC. The whole variable domain, remainder taken from reference TRBV7-9 and TRBJ1-2, is DTGVSQNPRHKITKRGQNVTFRCDPISEHNRLYWYRQTLGQGPEFLTYFQNEAQLEKSRLLSDRFSAERPKGSFSTLEIQRTEQGDSAMYLCASSLAEQARLFYGYTFGSGTRLTVV.